The 32 T cell receptor beta chains reported below all come from one sample, sequenced in a study of blood T cell repertoires in COVID-19. Clones were read by immunoSEQ multiplex PCR, and TCRdb kept only the in-frame ones, dropping some. The table lists around 93,000 clones, about 81% of them singletons. The specimen sequenced was peripheral blood. All receptors derive from a man aged 55 to 70 with acute or convalescent COVID-19.

The gene calls are TRBV11-2 and TRBJ1-1, with TRBD1 matching over 10 bases. CDR1 and CDR2 from the germline V gene are SGHAT and FQNNGV. There are 18 residues in the CDR3. The J segment lost 1 base and the V segment lost 5 bases, leaving 13 bases of the junction unmatched. The CDR3 loop reads CASSMNPGTGVRNTEAFF. CDR3 bases: TGTGCCAGCAGCATGAATCCCGGGACAGGGGTTCGGAACACTGAAGCTTTCTTT.

The rearrangement joins TRBV7-9 to TRBJ1-1; D remains unclear. V was trimmed by 5 bases and J by 5 bases, leaving 9 bases between them. From germline, CDR1 is SEHNR and CDR2 FQNEAQ (reference sequence). The CDR3 loop spans 12 amino acids. The CDR3 sequence is CASSRGSTEAFF. CDR3 DNA: TGTGCCAGCAGCCGAGGGTCTACTGAAGCTTTCTTT.

This chain joins TRBV27 and TRBJ1-2, with D perhaps TRBD1 (6 bases). Germline V gives CDR1 MNHEY, CDR2 SMNVEV (reference sequence). The CDR3 consists of 14 residues. V was pared by 0 bases and J by 4 bases, with 9 bases between. CDR3 DNA sequence: TGTGCCAGCAGTTTATCACAGGGTTTCTATGGCTACACCTTC. It yields the protein CASSLSQGFYGYTF.

This chain uses TRBV7-8 with TRBJ2-5; 11 nucleotides align to TRBD1. The CDR3 totals 17 residues. Germline lookup yields CDR1 SGHVS and CDR2 FQNEAQ. J lost 5 bases, V lost 2 bases, and 10 bases had no gene match. The CDR3 DNA follows: TGTGCCAGCAGCTTAATCGAGGGGGACAGGGGGAGGGAGACCCAGTACTTC. Translating it yields CASSLIEGDRGRETQYF.

The chain links TRBV11-3 to TRBJ2-3; 8 bases are a match to TRBD2. Germline-derived CDR1 and CDR2 are SGHNT and YENEEA. The CDR3 spans 15 residues. Trimming took 5 bases from V and 2 from J; bases not matched to a gene: 6. This CDR3 reads CASSQGLAITDTQYF. The CDR3 coding sequence is TGTGCCAGCAGCCAAGGACTAGCTATCACAGATACGCAGTATTTT.

A single count supports this clone. The chain couples TRBV11-2 to TRBJ1-1, with D perhaps matching TRBD1 (6 bases). CDR1 is SGHAT, CDR2 FQNNGV, per germline. V dropped 4 bases and J dropped 5 bases, with 20 bases sitting between them. The CDR3 consists of 16 residues. The chain's CDR3 is CASSSLAGAGGTEAFF. The CDR3 DNA reads as TGTGCCAGCAGCTCCCTAGCGGGGGCGGGGGGGACTGAAGCTTTCTTT.

The V and J genes are TRBV7-9 and TRBJ1-1, with no clear D. This CDR3 is built from 13 residues. Trimming took 3 bases from V and 7 from J, leaving 12 bases between them. Germline assignment: CDR1 SEHNR and CDR2 FQNEAQ (reference sequence). DNA for the CDR3: TGTGCCAGCAGCTTCGGGATGAAAGTTGAAGCTTTCTTT. This encodes CASSFGMKVEAFF.

The V gene is TRBV5-1, the J gene TRBJ2-7; D is perhaps TRBD1 (7 bases). The CDR3 has 12 amino acids. CDR1 and CDR2 from the germline V gene are SGHRS and YFSETQ. Trimming removed 5 bases at V and 4 bases at J, with 10 bases between. The CDR3 protein is CASREGAYEQYF. The CDR3 DNA reads as TGCGCCAGCAGGGAGGGGGCTTACGAGCAGTACTTC.

The V and J genes are TRBV6-5 and TRBJ1-1; TRBD1 is a possible D gene (6 bases). The CDR3 is 14 amino acids. Germline V gives CDR1 MNHEY, CDR2 SVGAGI. V lost 7 bases to trimming and J lost 5 bases, with 17 bases between them. The CDR3 DNA sequence: TGTGCCAGCAATATGGGGGGGGCAGTAACTGAAGCTTTCTTT. Its translation is CASNMGGAVTEAFF.

On this clone itself: Within the sample, other DNA sequences also encode this same CDR3. This rearrangement joins TRBV19 to TRBJ2-5; 7 positions match TRBD2. CDR1 is LNHDA, CDR2 SQIVND, per germline (reference sequence). V dropped 2 bases and J dropped 1; count of bases not matched to a gene: 1. The CDR3 is 14 amino acids. CDR3 in amino acids: CASSITGGQETQYF. CDR3 sequence (DNA): TGTGCCAGTAGTATAACGGGGGGCCAAGAGACCCAGTACTTC.

The chain combines TRBV30 with TRBJ1-3; 9 bases map to TRBD1. The germline V gene encodes CDR1 GTSNPN and CDR2 SVGIG (reference sequence). The CDR3 contains 14 residues. The junction had 7 bases not matched to a gene; V was cut back by 5 bases and J by 5 bases. In nucleotides, the CDR3 is TGTGCCTGGGATACAGGGGGCAATAGAAACACCATATATTTT. It encodes CAWDTGGNRNTIYF.

The V and J genes are TRBV13 and TRBJ2-1; maybe TRBD1 (6 bases). This CDR3 is 17 amino acids long. V dropped 1 base and J dropped 4 bases, with 17 bases sitting between them. CDR1 and CDR2 from the germline V gene are PRHDT and FYEKMQ (reference sequence). The CDR3 region is CASSLAQVADSYNEQFF. The CDR3 nucleotides are TGTGCCAGCAGCTTAGCCCAAGTCGCGGACAGTTACAATGAGCAGTTCTTC.

The chain has TRBV24-1 and TRBJ1-2; 10 nucleotides agree with TRBD1. V gave up 2 bases and J gave up 8 bases; unmatched junction bases: 7. Germline assignment: CDR1 KGHDR and CDR2 SFDVKD. CDR3 length: 15 amino acids. The CDR3: CATSDSTRDRGGYTF. In DNA, the CDR3 is TGTGCCACCAGTGATTCAACCCGGGACAGGGGCGGCTACACCTTC.

The chain combines TRBV5-1 with TRBJ2-1; the D gene is possibly TRBD2 (5 bases). This CDR3 comprises 14 residues. Germline V gene sequence: CDR1 SGHRS, CDR2 YFSETQ. V was clipped by 2 bases and J by 2 bases, with 8 bases between them. CDR3 loop: CASSFYGTYNEQFF. As DNA, the CDR3 is TGCGCCAGCAGCTTCTACGGGACCTACAATGAGCAGTTCTTC. The variable domain in full, completed from reference TRBV5-1 and TRBJ2-1, reads KAGVTQTPRYLIKTRGQQVTLSCSPISGHRSVSWYQQTPGQGLQFLFEYFSETQRNKGNFPGRFSGRQFSNSRSEMNVSTLELGDSALYLCASSFYGTYNEQFFGPGTRLTVL.

This chain connects TRBV14 to TRBJ2-2; no definite D call. The germline CDR1 and CDR2 sequences are SGHDN and FVKESK. The CDR3 length is 15 residues. V lost 4 bases, J lost 4 bases, and 13 bases lay in between. The CDR3 DNA reads TGTGCCAGCAGCCTTCGCCATCTCGGCACCGGGGAGCTGTTTTTT. It translates to CASSLRHLGTGELFF.

CDR3: CASSLTVSMNTEAFF. The CDR3 bases are TGTGCCAGCAGCTTAACTGTTTCGATGAACACTGAAGCTTTCTTT. V and J are TRBV7-2 and TRBJ1-1; D ambiguous. V shed 2 bases and J shed 0 bases, with 10 bases lying between them. This CDR3 contains 15 residues. Germline assignment: CDR1 SGHTA and CDR2 FQGNSA. Looking up the rest from reference TRBV7-2 and TRBJ1-1 gives the full variable domain: GAGVSQSPSNKVTEKGKDVELRCDPISGHTALYWYRQSLGQGLEFLIYFQGNSAPDKSGLPSDRFSAERTGGSVSTLTIQRTQQEDSAVYLCASSLTVSMNTEAFFGQGTRLTVV.

This sequence joins TRBV2 and TRBJ1-5; D is unresolved. The CDR3 consists of 15 residues. V was pared by 6 bases and J by 0 bases, with 12 bases between. CDR1 is SNHLY and CDR2 is FYNNEI in the germline V gene. The CDR3 coding sequence is TGTGCCAGCAGCCCCACCGGGTATAGCAATCAGCCCCAGCATTTT. Protein product: CASSPTGYSNQPQHF. Variable domain in full (rest from reference TRBV2 and TRBJ1-5): EPEVTQTPSHQVTQMGQEVILRCVPISNHLYFYWYRQILGQKVEFLVSFYNNEISEKSEIFDDQFSVERPDGSNFTLKIRSTKLEDSAMYFCASSPTGYSNQPQHFGDGTRLSIL.

The rearrangement joins TRBV2 to TRBJ2-1; 11 bases match TRBD2. The CDR3 contains 15 residues. With V trimmed by 7 bases and J by 2 bases, 4 bases remained unmatched. Germline lookup yields CDR1 SNHLY and CDR2 FYNNEI. In DNA, the CDR3 is TGTGCCAGCACTCTACTAGCGGGGGCCTACAATGAGCAGTTCTTC. Amino acid sequence: CASTLLAGAYNEQFF.

V usage is TRBV6-2 or TRBV6-3 and J usage is TRBJ1-5; 10 nucleotides match TRBD1. V lost 1 base, J lost 2 bases, and 8 bases stayed unmatched. Germline values: CDR1 MNHEY, CDR2 SVGEGT. The CDR3 covers 18 residues. In DNA form, the CDR3 reads TGTGCCAGCAGTTACTTTGGACAGGGGGTTTCGGGCAATCAGCCCCAGCATTTT. It translates to CASSYFGQGVSGNQPQHF.

V and J are TRBV5-1 and TRBJ1-3; 8 nucleotides agree with TRBD1. This CDR3 has 16 amino acids. Trimming cost V 0 bases and J 3 bases; bases outside gene matches: 5. Germline V gene sequence: CDR1 SGHRS, CDR2 YFSETQ. Here the CDR3 reads CASSLAGQGLGNTIYF. The CDR3 DNA reads as TGCGCCAGCAGCTTGGCCGGACAGGGTCTTGGAAACACCATATATTTT. Full variable domain (missing parts from reference TRBV5-1 and TRBJ1-3): KAGVTQTPRYLIKTRGQQVTLSCSPISGHRSVSWYQQTPGQGLQFLFEYFSETQRNKGNFPGRFSGRQFSNSRSEMNVSTLELGDSALYLCASSLAGQGLGNTIYFGEGSWLTVV.

CDR3 DNA: TGTGCCAGCAGTTACAGTAGCGGGGGGGAAAGGGAGCTGTTTTTT. Translating gives CASSYSSGGERELFF. This chain uses TRBV6-2 or TRBV6-3 with TRBJ2-2, with 11 bases aligning to TRBD2. V gave up 2 bases and J gave up 9 bases; unmatched junction bases: 5. Germline V gene sequence: CDR1 MNHEY, CDR2 SVGEGT. This CDR3 contains 15 residues.

This clone was detected only once. In the same sample, other DNA sequences code for this CDR3. The rearrangement joins TRBV18 to TRBJ1-1, with 9 bases aligning to TRBD1. Germline V gene data show CDR1 as KGHSH and CDR2 as LQKENI. Germline trimming cut 3 bases from V and 5 bases from J; bases unmatched to any gene: 4. The CDR3 spans 14 residues. DNA for the CDR3: TGTGCCAGCTCACCGGGACAGGGAGGTACTGAAGCTTTCTTT. Its protein product is CASSPGQGGTEAFF.

This clone is a singleton in its sample. One junction end does not reproduce the germline sequence, and a read error may be involved. V gene TRBV19 combines with J gene TRBJ1-1, with D unresolved. The CDR3 is 13 amino acids. CDR1 and CDR2 (germline): LNHDA, SQIVND (reference sequence). The CDR3 DNA is TGTGTCAGTGGTGAGGGAATGAACACTGAAGCTTTCTTT. Protein: CVSGEGMNTEAFF.

The chain uses TRBV6-2 or TRBV6-3 and TRBJ1-2; D is unclear. Per germline, CDR1 MNHEY and CDR2 SVGEGT. This CDR3 region has 14 residues. Trimming took off 3 bases at V and 5 bases at J, with 13 bases between the two ends. DNA for the CDR3: TGTGCCAGCAGTTATAGGTCAGGACTATATGGCTACACCTTC. This encodes CASSYRSGLYGYTF.

This clone turned up a few times. The V and J genes are TRBV19 and TRBJ2-1; 8 bases agree with TRBD1. This CDR3 region has 13 residues. V trimming: 4 bases; J trimming: 9 bases; junction bases outside the gene matches: 5. CDR1 LNHDA and CDR2 SQIVND come from the germline V gene (reference sequence). The CDR3 spells CASSTTGVAEQFF. The CDR3 nucleotides read TGTGCCAGTAGTACGACAGGGGTTGCTGAGCAGTTCTTC.

V gene TRBV10-1 combines with J gene TRBJ2-1, with D possibly matching TRBD1 (5 bases). This CDR3 has 13 amino acids. Germline V gene data show CDR1 as WNHNN and CDR2 as SYGVQD (reference sequence). The V end was cut by 0 bases, the J end by 15 bases, with 15 bases between. The CDR3 loop reads CASSESPDSPPFF. CDR3 nucleotide sequence: TGCGCCAGCAGTGAGTCCCCAGACAGCCCTCCGTTCTTC.

CDR3 protein: CASRLLSSSYNEQFF. For the CDR3, the DNA is TGTGCCAGCCGACTACTATCGAGCTCCTACAATGAGCAGTTCTTC. The rearrangement uses TRBV7-2 and TRBJ2-1; tentatively, D is TRBD2 (5 bases). This CDR3 has 15 residues. Germline V gene sequence: CDR1 SGHTA, CDR2 FQGNSA. Trimming stripped 8 bases from V and 0 bases from J, with 14 bases between.

The J gene is TRBJ1-1, the V gene TRBV19, with TRBD1 matching over 7 bases. The germline V gene encodes CDR1 LNHDA and CDR2 SQIVND (reference sequence). V gave up 8 bases and J gave up 3 bases; unmatched junction bases: 9. CDR3 length equals 14 residues. The CDR3 sequence is CASYDRAVDTEAFF. The DNA for the CDR3 is TGTGCCAGTTACGACAGGGCGGTGGACACTGAAGCTTTCTTT.

The V call is TRBV9, the J call TRBJ1-1, with 9 bases lining up with TRBD1. CDR3 length: 14 amino acids. J lost 5 bases, V lost 3 bases, and 5 bases had no gene match. Germline V gene data show CDR1 as SGDLS and CDR2 as YYNGEE. CDR3 bases: TGTGCCAGCAGCGCCGGGACAGGGTTGACTGAAGCTTTCTTT. Translated: CASSAGTGLTEAFF.

This chain links TRBV30 with TRBJ2-3; possible D gene TRBD1, 5 bases. The CDR3 runs to 13 residues. V dropped 5 bases and J dropped 5 bases, with 14 bases sitting between them. CDR1 and CDR2 (germline): GTSNPN, SVGIG (reference sequence). The CDR3 loop reads CAWDSQGRDTQYF. In DNA form, the CDR3 reads TGTGCCTGGGACTCCCAGGGAAGAGATACGCAGTATTTT.

This clone was seen a handful of times. The V and J genes are TRBV7-3 and TRBJ2-2, with 8 nucleotides matching TRBD2. This CDR3 is built from 13 residues. With V trimmed by 8 bases and J by 4 bases, 3 bases remained unmatched. Germline CDR1 SGHTA, CDR2 FQGTGA. CDR3 amino acids: CASGLALTGELFF. The DNA for the CDR3 is TGTGCCAGCGGACTAGCACTCACCGGGGAGCTGTTTTTT.

V and J are TRBV19 and TRBJ2-1; 8 bases are a match to TRBD2. The CDR3 covers 16 residues. The V gene end was trimmed by 5 bases and the J gene end by 3 bases; junction bases not matched to a gene: 9. The germline V gene has CDR1 LNHDA and CDR2 SQIVND (reference sequence). The CDR3 reads CASSPLGTSFYNEQFF. CDR3 DNA sequence: TGTGCCAGTAGTCCTTTAGGGACTAGTTTCTACAATGAGCAGTTCTTC.